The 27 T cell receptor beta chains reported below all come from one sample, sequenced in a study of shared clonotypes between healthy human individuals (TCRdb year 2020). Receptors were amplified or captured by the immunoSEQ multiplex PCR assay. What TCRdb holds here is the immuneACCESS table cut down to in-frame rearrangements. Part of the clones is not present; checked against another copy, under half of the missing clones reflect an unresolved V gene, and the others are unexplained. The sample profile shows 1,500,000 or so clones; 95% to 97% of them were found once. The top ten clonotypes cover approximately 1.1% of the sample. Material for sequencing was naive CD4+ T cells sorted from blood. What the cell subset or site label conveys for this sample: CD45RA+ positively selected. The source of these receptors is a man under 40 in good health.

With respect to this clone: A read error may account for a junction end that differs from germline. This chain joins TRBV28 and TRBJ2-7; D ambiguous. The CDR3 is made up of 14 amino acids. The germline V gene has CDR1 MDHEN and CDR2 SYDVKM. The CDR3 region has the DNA TGTGCCAGTAGTTCTGGGATAGTCCAATACGAGCAGTACTTC. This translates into CASSSGIVQYEQYF. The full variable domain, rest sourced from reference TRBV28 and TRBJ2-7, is DVKVTQSSRYLVKRTGEKVFLECVQDMDHENMFWYRQDPGLGLRLIYFSYDVKMKEKGDIPEGYSVSREKKERFSLILESASTNQTSMYLCASSSGIVQYEQYFGPGTRLTVT.

The CDR3 sequence: CSVKTGPGEKLFF. For the CDR3, the DNA is TGCAGCGTCAAAACAGGGCCAGGCGAAAAACTGTTTTTT. The chain uses TRBV29-1 and TRBJ1-4, with D perhaps matching TRBD1 (6 bases). The CDR3 loop spans 13 amino acids. Deletions cut 6 bases from V and 8 bases from J, with 16 bases between. Germline loops: CDR1 SQVTM, CDR2 ANQGSEA.

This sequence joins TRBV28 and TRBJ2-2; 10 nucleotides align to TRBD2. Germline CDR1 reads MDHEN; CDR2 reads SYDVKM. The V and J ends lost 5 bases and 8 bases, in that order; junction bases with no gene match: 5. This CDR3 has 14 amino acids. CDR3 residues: CASSVAGGGGELFF. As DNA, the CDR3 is TGTGCCAGCAGTGTAGCGGGAGGCGGTGGGGAGCTGTTTTTT.

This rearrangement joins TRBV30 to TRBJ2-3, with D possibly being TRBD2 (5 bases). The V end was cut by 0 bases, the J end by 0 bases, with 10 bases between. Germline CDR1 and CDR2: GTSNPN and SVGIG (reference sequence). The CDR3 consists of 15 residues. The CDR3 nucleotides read TGTGCCTGGAGTGTAGCGGTCCCAAGCACAGATACGCAGTATTTT. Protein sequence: CAWSVAVPSTDTQYF.

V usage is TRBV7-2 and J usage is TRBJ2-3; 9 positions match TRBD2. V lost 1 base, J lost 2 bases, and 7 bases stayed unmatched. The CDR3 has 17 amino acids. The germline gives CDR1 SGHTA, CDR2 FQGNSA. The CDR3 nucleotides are TGTGCCAGCAGCTTAGTCCGGCTAGCGGGGAACACAGATACGCAGTATTTT. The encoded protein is CASSLVRLAGNTDTQYF.

The CDR3 coding sequence is TGTGCCAGCAGCTTAGAGGCGGGGGTCCCCTACAATGAGCAGTTCTTC. It translates to CASSLEAGVPYNEQFF. The chain joins TRBV7-9 to TRBJ2-1; 7 bases fit TRBD2. Trimming at V came to 1 base and at J to 2 bases, leaving 5 bases not matched to a gene. Germline CDR1 is SEHNR and CDR2 is FQNEAQ (reference sequence). The CDR3 is 16 amino acids.

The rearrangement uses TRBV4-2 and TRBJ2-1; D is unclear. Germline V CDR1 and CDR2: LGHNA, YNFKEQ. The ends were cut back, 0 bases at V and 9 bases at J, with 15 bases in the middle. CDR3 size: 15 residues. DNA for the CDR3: TGTGCCAGCAGCCAAGAACGAAACGGTGGTTTTGAGCAGTTCTTC. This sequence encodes CASSQERNGGFEQFF.

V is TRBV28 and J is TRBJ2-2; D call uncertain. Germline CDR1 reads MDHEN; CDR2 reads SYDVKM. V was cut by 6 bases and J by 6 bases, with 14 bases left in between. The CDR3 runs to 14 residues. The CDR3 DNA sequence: TGTGCCAGCAGGACCGGATCACTCCCCGGGGAGCTGTTTTTT. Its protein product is CASRTGSLPGELFF.

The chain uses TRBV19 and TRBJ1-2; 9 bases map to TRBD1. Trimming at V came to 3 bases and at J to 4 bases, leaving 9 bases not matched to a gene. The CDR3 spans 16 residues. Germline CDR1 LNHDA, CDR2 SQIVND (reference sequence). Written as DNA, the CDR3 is TGTGCCAGTAGTATTGGGTCCGGGACAGGGATCTATGGCTACACCTTC. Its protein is CASSIGSGTGIYGYTF.

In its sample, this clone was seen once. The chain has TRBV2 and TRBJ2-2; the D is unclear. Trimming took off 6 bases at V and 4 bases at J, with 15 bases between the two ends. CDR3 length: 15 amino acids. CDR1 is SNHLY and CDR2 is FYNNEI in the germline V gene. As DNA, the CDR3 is TGTGCCAGCAGGTTGACAAACCGACGCACCGGGGAGCTGTTTTTT. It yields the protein CASRLTNRRTGELFF.

The CDR3: CASSLEERGLGAFF. The CDR3 coding sequence is TGCGCCAGCAGCTTGGAGGAAAGGGGCCTGGGAGCTTTCTTT. The chain links TRBV5-1 to TRBJ1-1; TRBD1 might be the D (5 bases). Germline V gene sequence: CDR1 SGHRS, CDR2 YFSETQ. The CDR3 has 14 amino acids. The ends were cut back, 0 bases at V and 10 bases at J, with 16 bases in the middle.

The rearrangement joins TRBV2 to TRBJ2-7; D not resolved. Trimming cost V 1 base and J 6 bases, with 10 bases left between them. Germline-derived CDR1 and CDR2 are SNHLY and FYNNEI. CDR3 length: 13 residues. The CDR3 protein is CASSEGGYTEQYF. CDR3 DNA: TGTGCCAGCAGTGAAGGCGGCTATACCGAGCAGTACTTC.

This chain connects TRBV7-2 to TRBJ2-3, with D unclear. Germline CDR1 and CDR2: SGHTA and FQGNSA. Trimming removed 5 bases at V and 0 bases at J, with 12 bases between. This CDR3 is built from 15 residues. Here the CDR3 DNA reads TGTGCCAGCAGCAGATCGCCAGCTAGCACAGATACGCAGTATTTT. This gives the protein CASSRSPASTDTQYF.

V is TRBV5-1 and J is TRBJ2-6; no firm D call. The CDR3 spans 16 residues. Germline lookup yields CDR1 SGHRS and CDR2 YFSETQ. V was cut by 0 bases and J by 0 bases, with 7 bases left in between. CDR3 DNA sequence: TGCGCCAGCAGCTTGGACACACTCTCTGGGGCCAACGTCCTGACTTTC. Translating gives CASSLDTLSGANVLTF. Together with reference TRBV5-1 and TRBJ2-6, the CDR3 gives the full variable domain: KAGVTQTPRYLIKTRGQQVTLSCSPISGHRSVSWYQQTPGQGLQFLFEYFSETQRNKGNFPGRFSGRQFSNSRSEMNVSTLELGDSALYLCASSLDTLSGANVLTFGAGSRLTVL.

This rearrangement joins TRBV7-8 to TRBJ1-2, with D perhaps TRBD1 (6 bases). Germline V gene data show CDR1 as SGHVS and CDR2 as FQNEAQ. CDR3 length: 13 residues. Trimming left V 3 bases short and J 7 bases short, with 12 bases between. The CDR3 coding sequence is TGTGCCAGCAGCTTTATAGGGGGGTTTGGCTACACCTTC. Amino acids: CASSFIGGFGYTF.

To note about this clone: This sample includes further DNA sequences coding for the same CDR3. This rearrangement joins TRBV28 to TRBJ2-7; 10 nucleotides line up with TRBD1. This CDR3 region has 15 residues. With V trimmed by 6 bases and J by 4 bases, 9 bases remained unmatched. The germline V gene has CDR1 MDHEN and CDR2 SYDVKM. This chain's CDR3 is CASSSAGTGVYEQYF. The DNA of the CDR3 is TGTGCCAGCAGCTCAGCTGGGACAGGGGTTTACGAGCAGTACTTC.

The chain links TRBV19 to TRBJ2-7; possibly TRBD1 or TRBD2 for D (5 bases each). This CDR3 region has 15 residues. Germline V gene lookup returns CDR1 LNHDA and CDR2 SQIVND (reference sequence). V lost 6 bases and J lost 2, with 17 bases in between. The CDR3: CASSWGSFGPYEQYF. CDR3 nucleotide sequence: TGTGCCAGTAGCTGGGGGTCCTTCGGCCCCTACGAGCAGTACTTC. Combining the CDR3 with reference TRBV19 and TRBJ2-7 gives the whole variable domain DGGITQSPKYLFRKEGQNVTLSCEQNLNHDAMYWYRQDPGQGLRLIYYSQIVNDFQKGDIAEGYSVSREKKESFPLTVTSAQKNPTAFYLCASSWGSFGPYEQYFGPGTRLTVT.

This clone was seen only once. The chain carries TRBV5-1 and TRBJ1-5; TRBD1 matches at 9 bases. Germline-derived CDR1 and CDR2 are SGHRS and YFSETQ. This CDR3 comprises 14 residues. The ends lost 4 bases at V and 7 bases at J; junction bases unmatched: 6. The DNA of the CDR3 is TGCGCCAGCAGCGCGGGACAGGGACAACAGCCCCAGCATTTT. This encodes CASSAGQGQQPQHF.

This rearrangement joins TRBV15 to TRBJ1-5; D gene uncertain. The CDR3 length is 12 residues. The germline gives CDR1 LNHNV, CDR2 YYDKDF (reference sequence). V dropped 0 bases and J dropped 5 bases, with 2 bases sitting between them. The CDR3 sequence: CATSREHQPQHF. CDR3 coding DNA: TGTGCCACCAGCAGAGAGCATCAGCCCCAGCATTTT. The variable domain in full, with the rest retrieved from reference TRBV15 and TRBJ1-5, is DAMVIQNPRYQVTQFGKPVTLSCSQTLNHNVMYWYQQKSSQAPKLLFHYYDKDFNNEADTPDNFQSRRPNTSFCFLDIRSPGLGDTAMYLCATSREHQPQHFGDGTRLSIL.

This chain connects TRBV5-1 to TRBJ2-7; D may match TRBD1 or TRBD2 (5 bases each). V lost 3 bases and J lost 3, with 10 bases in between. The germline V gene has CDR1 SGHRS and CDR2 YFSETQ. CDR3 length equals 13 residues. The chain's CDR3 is CASSSGDLYEQYF. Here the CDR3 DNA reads TGCGCCAGCAGCTCCGGGGACCTCTACGAGCAGTACTTC.

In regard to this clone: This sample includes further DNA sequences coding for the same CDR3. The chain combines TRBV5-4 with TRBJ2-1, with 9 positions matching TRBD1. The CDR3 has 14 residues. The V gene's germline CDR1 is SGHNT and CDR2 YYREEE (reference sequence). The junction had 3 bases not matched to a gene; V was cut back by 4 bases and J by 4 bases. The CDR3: CASSRDRAYNEQFF. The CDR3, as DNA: TGTGCCAGCAGCCGGGACAGGGCATACAATGAGCAGTTCTTC.

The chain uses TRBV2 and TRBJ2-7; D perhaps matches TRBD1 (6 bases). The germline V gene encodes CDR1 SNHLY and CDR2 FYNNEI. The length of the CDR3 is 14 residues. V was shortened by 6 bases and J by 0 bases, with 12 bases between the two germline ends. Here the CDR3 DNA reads TGTGCCAGCAGCCGTAGGGACACCTCCTACGAGCAGTACTTC. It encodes CASSRRDTSYEQYF.

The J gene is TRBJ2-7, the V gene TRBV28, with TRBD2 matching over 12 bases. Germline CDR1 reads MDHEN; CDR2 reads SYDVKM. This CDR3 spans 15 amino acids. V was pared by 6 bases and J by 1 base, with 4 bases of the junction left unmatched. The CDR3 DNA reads TGTGCCAGCAGGCTAGCGGGAGGGGTATCCTACGAGCAGTACTTC. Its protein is CASRLAGGVSYEQYF.

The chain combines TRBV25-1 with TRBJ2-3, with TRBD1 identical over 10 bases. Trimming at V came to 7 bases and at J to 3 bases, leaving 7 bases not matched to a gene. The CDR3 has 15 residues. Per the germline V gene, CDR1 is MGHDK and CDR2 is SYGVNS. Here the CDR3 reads CASKASGQGTDTQYF. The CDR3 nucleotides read TGTGCCAGCAAGGCGTCGGGACAGGGGACAGATACGCAGTATTTT.

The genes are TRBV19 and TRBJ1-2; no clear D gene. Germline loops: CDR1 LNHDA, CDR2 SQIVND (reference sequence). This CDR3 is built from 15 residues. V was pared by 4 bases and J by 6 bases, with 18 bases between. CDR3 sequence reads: CASSSGEGRADGYTF. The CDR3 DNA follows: TGTGCCAGTAGTAGCGGTGAAGGTCGGGCTGATGGCTACACCTTC.

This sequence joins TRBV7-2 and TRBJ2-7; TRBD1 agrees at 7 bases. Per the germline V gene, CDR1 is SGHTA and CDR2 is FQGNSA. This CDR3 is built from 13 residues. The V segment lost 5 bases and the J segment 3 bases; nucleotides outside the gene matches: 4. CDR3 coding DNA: TGTGCCAGCAGCCTAGGGACAGTCTACGAGCAGTACTTC. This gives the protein CASSLGTVYEQYF.

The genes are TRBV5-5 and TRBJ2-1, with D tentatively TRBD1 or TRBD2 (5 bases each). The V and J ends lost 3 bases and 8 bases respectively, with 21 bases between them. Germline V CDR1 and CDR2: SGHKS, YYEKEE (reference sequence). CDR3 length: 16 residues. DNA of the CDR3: TGTGCCAGCAGCTCCTTGGCGAGAGGGCCCAGGGATGAGCAGTTCTTC. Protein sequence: CASSSLARGPRDEQFF. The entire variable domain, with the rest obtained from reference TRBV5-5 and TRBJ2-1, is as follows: DAGVTQSPTHLIKTRGQQVTLRCSPISGHKSVSWYQQVLGQGPQFIFQYYEKEERGRGNFPDRFSARQFPNYSSELNVNALLLGDSALYLCASSSLARGPRDEQFFGPGTRLTVL.